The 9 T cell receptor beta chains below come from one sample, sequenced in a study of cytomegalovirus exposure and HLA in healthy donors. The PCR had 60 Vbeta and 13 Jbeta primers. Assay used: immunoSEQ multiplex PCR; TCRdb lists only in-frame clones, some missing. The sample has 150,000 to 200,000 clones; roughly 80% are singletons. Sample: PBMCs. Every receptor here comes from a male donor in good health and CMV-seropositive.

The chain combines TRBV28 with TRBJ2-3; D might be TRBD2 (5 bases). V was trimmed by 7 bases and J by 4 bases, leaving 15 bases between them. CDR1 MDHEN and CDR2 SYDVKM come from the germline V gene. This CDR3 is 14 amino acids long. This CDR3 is CASKESGRADTQYF. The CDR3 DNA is TGTGCCAGCAAAGAAAGCGGTAGGGCAGATACGCAGTATTTT. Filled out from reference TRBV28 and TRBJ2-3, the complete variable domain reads DVKVTQSSRYLVKRTGEKVFLECVQDMDHENMFWYRQDPGLGLRLIYFSYDVKMKEKGDIPEGYSVSREKKERFSLILESASTNQTSMYLCASKESGRADTQYFGPGTRLTVL.

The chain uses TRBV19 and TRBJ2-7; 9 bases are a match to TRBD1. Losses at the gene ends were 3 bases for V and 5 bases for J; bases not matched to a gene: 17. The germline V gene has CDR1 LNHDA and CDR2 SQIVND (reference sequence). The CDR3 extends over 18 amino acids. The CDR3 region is CASSIGTGFGLVDDEQYF. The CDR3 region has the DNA TGTGCCAGTAGTATTGGGACAGGGTTTGGGCTTGTTGACGACGAGCAGTACTTC.

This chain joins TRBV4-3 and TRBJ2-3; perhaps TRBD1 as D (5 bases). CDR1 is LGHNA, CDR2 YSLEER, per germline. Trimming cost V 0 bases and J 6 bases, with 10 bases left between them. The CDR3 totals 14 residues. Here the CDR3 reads CASSQDLGVDTQYF. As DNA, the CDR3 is TGCGCCAGCAGCCAAGACCTAGGGGTGGATACGCAGTATTTT.

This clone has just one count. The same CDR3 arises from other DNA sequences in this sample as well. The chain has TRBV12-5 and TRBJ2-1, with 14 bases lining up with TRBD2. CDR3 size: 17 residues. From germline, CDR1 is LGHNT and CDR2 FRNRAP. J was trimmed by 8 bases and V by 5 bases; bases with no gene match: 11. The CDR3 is CASGPTSGTSGRHEQFF. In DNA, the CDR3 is TGTGCTAGTGGTCCTACTTCCGGGACTAGCGGGAGACATGAGCAGTTCTTC.

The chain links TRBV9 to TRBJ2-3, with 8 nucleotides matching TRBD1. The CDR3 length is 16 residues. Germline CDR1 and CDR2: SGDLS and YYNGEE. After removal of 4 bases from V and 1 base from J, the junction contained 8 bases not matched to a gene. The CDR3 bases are TGTGCCAGCAGCAAGAAACAGGGGGTAGGCACAGATACGCAGTATTTT. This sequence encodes CASSKKQGVGTDTQYF. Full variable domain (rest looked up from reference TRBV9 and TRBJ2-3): DSGVTQTPKHLITATGQRVTLRCSPRSGDLSVYWYQQSLDQGLQFLIQYYNGEERAKGNILERFSAQQFPDLHSELNLSSLELGDSALYFCASSKKQGVGTDTQYFGPGTRLTVL.

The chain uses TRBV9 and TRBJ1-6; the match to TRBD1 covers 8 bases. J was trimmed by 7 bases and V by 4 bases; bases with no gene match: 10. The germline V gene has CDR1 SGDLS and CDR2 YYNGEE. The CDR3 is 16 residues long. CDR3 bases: TGTGCCAGCAGCCCCAGACAGGGGACCTTCAATTCACCCCTCCACTTT. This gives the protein CASSPRQGTFNSPLHF.

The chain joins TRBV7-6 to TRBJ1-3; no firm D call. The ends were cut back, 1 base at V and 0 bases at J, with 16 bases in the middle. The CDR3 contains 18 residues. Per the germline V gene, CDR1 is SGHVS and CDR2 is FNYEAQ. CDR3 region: CASSLVGGQILSGNTIYF. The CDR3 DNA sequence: TGTGCCAGCAGCTTAGTAGGAGGGCAGATCCTCTCTGGAAACACCATATATTTT.

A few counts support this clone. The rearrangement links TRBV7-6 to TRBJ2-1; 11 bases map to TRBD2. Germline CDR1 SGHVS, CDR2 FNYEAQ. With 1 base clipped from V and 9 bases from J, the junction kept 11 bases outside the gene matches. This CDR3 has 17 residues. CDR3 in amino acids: CASSLEASGRSGSEQFF. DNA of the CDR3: TGTGCCAGCAGCTTAGAGGCTAGCGGGAGGAGTGGGAGTGAGCAGTTCTTC.

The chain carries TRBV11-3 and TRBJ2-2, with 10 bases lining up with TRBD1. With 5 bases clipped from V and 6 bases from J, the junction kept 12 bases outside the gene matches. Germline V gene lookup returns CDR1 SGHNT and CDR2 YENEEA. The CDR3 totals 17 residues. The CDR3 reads CASSRFAGTGVPGELFF. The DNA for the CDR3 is TGTGCCAGCAGCCGCTTTGCCGGGACAGGGGTTCCCGGGGAGCTGTTTTTT.